Sequencing of this TCR beta chain was carried out in a study of blood T cell repertoires in COVID-19. Study in general: Spain, Italy and the United States supplied samples that represented acute and convalescent COVID-19. PBMCs, B-cell-depleted T cells, or T cells were the source of the cDNA or gDNA that made up the material.

The protocol was immunoSEQ multiplex PCR, while the TCRdb copy is restricted to in-frame clones and leaves out a portion. This table has about 49,000 clones, 80% to 90% appearing once. The CDR3 consists of 15 residues. The germline V gene has CDR1 LGHDT and CDR2 YNNKEL (reference sequence). Germline trimming cut 4 bases from V and 2 bases from J; bases unmatched to any gene: 3. The sample comprised peripheral blood. The sequence was obtained from a woman aged 80 or over with COVID-19, enrolled during active disease. The rearrangement uses TRBV3-1 (or the pseudogene TRBV3-2) and TRBJ2-5, with 11 bases identical to TRBD2. The DNA for the CDR3 is TGTGCCAGCAGCCGGCCTAGCGGGGGGCAAGAGACCCAGTACTTC. Its translation: CASSRPSGGQETQYF.